This TCR beta chain came from a study of cytomegalovirus exposure and HLA in healthy donors. Study-wide results and caveats: Later work found that TCR association rates differed between HLA loci; DRB1 had the most and HLA-C the fewest. An analysis was carried out later, and it reportedly showed fewer N-insertions in an Asian-associated ancestry cluster than the approximately 700-donor mean. About 87% or about 30% of the time was how often most TCR beta V segments were productive, according to an earlier analysis.

Deletions cut 2 bases from V and 8 bases from J, with 15 bases between. Germline CDR1 and CDR2: MNHNS and SASEGT. There are 14 residues in the CDR3. The primer mix had 60 Vbeta and 13 Jbeta primers. Using immunoSEQ multiplex PCR, the repertoire was profiled, and TCRdb retains in-frame clones only, with some absent. The table includes about 200,000 clones, about four fifths detected once. This clone was counted a few times. No antigen is known for it. The receptor's source is a man in his forties in good health and CMV-seropositive. The J gene is TRBJ1-2, the V gene TRBV6-1; TRBD1 might be the D (6 bases). The sample taken for sequencing was PBMCs. The CDR3 region has the DNA TGTGCCAGCAGTGAAAGTGGGGGGGGCACAGGCTACACCTTC. Protein product: CASSESGGGTGYTF.